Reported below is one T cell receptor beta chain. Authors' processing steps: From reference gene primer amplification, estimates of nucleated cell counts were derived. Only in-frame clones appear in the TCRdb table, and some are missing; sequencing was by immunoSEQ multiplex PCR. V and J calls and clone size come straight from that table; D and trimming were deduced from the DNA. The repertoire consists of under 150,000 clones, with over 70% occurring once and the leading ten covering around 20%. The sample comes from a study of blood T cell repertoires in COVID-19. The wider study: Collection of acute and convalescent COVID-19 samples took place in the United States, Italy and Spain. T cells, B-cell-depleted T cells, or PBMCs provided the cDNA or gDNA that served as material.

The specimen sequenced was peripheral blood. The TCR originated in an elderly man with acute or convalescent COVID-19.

Here the CDR3 DNA reads TGTGCCAGTAGTATAGACGGAGGGGATCAGCCCCAGCATTTT. Translating it yields CASSIDGGDQPQHF. The chain uses TRBV19 and TRBJ1-5, with a tentative D call TRBD1 (5 bases). The CDR3 extends over 14 amino acids. CDR1 is LNHDA and CDR2 is SQIVND in the germline V gene (reference sequence). Trimming shortened V by 0 bases and J by 5 bases, and 8 bases separated the two germline ends.